What follows are 12 T cell receptor beta chains derived from one specimen sequenced in a study of neurological immune-mediated disorders. Each CDR3 protein is one row after TCRdb ran MiXCR on the 5' RACE reads. The sample records 13,000 to 15,000 distinct CDR3 sequences, approximately 13% being singletons. The source material was CD8+ T cells from blood. The receptors stem from a female donor with HTLV-1-associated myelopathy (HAM/TSP).

This clonotype was observed many times. The chain links TRBV4-1 to TRBJ1-1; 8 nucleotides align to TRBD1. This CDR3 has 13 residues. Germline V gene data show CDR1 as MGHRA and CDR2 as YSYEKL. With 6 bases clipped from V and 6 bases from J, the junction kept 6 bases outside the gene matches. The CDR3 DNA is TGCGCCAGCAGACAAATACAGGGGGCTGAAGCTTTCTTT. It yields the protein CASRQIQGAEAFF.

This clonotype was seen at least ten times. This chain connects TRBV5-1 to TRBJ2-2; D is unresolved. The CDR3 length is 14 residues. The germline gives CDR1 SGHRS, CDR2 YFSETQ. Trimming stripped 7 bases from V and 1 base from J, with 11 bases between. The CDR3 DNA is TGCGCCAGCTCTGACCTAGAGAACACCGGGGAGCTGTTTTTT. This sequence encodes CASSDLENTGELFF.

A remark on this clonotype: Since no conserved phenylalanine or tryptophan closes the CDR3, a read error is the likely cause. The chain joins TRBV28 to TRBJ2-1; 8 nucleotides line up with TRBD2. V trimming: 1 base; J trimming: 7 bases; junction bases outside the gene matches: 6. The CDR3 is 15 residues long. Germline values: CDR1 MDHEN, CDR2 SYDVKM. In DNA form, the CDR3 reads TGTGCCAGCAGTTTATCCACCGGGGGGGCGAATGAGCAGTTCTCC. Translation gives CASSLSTGGANEQFS.

In its sample, this clonotype was seen many times. This rearrangement joins TRBV7-3 to TRBJ2-3; no firm D call. Trimming left V 5 bases short and J 6 bases short, with 15 bases between. The CDR3 contains 14 residues. The germline V gene has CDR1 SGHTA and CDR2 FQGTGA. CDR3 region: CASSRVGGPDTQYF. For the CDR3, the DNA is TGTGCCAGCAGCCGAGTTGGTGGCCCGGATACGCAGTATTTT.

The chain is built from TRBV19 and TRBJ2-3, with 11 nucleotides matching TRBD2. This CDR3 comprises 17 residues. V dropped 5 bases and J dropped 5; count of bases not matched to a gene: 12. Germline V lookup: CDR1 LNHDA, CDR2 SQIVND (reference sequence). CDR3: CASSHIAGGLSGDTQYF. CDR3 bases: TGTGCCAGTAGTCATATAGCGGGAGGGCTGTCTGGAGATACGCAGTATTTT.

This clonotype was seen many times. The V gene is TRBV29-1, the J gene TRBJ2-7; a possible D gene is TRBD1 (6 bases). Per the germline V gene, CDR1 is SQVTM and CDR2 is ANQGSEA. The CDR3 runs 14 residues. The V gene lost 6 bases and the J gene lost 5 bases, with 20 bases spanning the gap. The CDR3 bases are TGCAGCGTAGTCTTACAGGGCTGGCTTGACGAGCAGTACTTC. This gives the protein CSVVLQGWLDEQYF.

This clonotype was counted ten times or more. The chain has TRBV3-1 and TRBJ1-2; TRBD1 might be the D (6 bases). Germline-derived CDR1 and CDR2 are LGHDT and YNNKEL (reference sequence). The CDR3 is made up of 16 amino acids. The V and J ends lost 4 bases and 8 bases respectively, with 23 bases between them. DNA for the CDR3: TGTGCCAGCAGCCCAGGGGCAGGGCCCTACCTCTTCGGCTACACCTTC. Amino acid sequence: CASSPGAGPYLFGYTF.

This clonotype was observed many times. The chain recombines TRBV6-2 or TRBV6-3 with TRBJ2-7; tentative D call: TRBD2 (5 bases). The CDR3 consists of 11 residues. In germline, CDR1 is MNHEY, CDR2 SVGEGT. Trimming cost V 8 bases and J 4 bases, with 9 bases left between them. Written as DNA, the CDR3 is TGTGCCAGCGCAATAGCGTACGAGCAGTACTTC. Amino acid sequence: CASAIAYEQYF.

This clonotype has a count of ten or more. V and J are TRBV4-1 and TRBJ2-5; no clear D. Germline CDR1 and CDR2: MGHRA and YSYEKL. V was pared by 0 bases and J by 3 bases, with 5 bases between. The CDR3 runs 13 residues. The CDR3 DNA sequence: TGCGCCAGCAGCCAAGATGAGGAAGAGACCCAGTACTTC. This gives the protein CASSQDEEETQYF.

Ten or more counts support this clonotype. This sequence joins TRBV25-1 and TRBJ1-2; a possible D gene is TRBD1 (5 bases). The CDR3 has 13 residues. Deletions cut 1 base from V and 5 bases from J, with 8 bases between. Per the germline V gene, CDR1 is MGHDK and CDR2 is SYGVNS. CDR3 sequence: CASSESGPYGYTF. CDR3 DNA sequence: TGTGCCAGCAGTGAATCAGGGCCTTATGGCTACACCTTC.

Comment on this clonotype: This CDR3 is missing its conserved last phenylalanine or tryptophan, likely due to a read error. The chain is built from TRBV7-2 and TRBJ2-7; D call uncertain. Germline values: CDR1 SGHTA, CDR2 FQGNSA. Trimming took 4 bases from V and 2 from J, leaving 9 bases between them. This CDR3 region has 13 residues. DNA for the CDR3: TGTGCCAGCAGCTCCACCGTTACCTACGAGCAGTACATC. It codes for CASSSTVTYEQYI.

This clonotype was detected many times. The rearrangement uses TRBV7-2 and TRBJ2-1; 7 positions agree with TRBD2. The V gene end was trimmed by 1 base and the J gene end by 2 bases; junction bases not matched to a gene: 11. The CDR3 totals 18 residues. Per the germline V gene, CDR1 is SGHTA and CDR2 is FQGNSA. CDR3 DNA: TGTGCCAGCAGCTTAGAAGTCGGTGGGAGGGCCACCTACAATGAGCAGTTCTTC. It yields the protein CASSLEVGGRATYNEQFF.